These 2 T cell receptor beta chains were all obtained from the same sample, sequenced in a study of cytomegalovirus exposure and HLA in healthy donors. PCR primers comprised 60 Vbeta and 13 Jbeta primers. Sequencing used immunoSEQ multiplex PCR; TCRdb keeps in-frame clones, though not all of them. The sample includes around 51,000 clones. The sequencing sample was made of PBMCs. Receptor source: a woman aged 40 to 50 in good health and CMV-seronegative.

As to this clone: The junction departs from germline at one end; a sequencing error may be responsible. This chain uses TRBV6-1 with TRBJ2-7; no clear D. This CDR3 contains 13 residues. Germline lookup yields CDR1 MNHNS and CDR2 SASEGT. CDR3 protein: CASTEGLALEQYF. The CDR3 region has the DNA TGTGCCAGCACTGAAGGTCTTGCGCTCGAGCAGTACTTC.

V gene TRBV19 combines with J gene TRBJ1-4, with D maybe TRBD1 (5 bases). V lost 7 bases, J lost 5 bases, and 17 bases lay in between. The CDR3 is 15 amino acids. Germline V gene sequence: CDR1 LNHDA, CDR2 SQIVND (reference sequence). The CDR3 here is CASTGRETVNEKLFF. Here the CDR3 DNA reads TGTGCCAGTACGGGGAGGGAGACAGTCAATGAAAAACTGTTTTTT. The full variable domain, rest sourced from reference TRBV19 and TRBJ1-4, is DGGITQSPKYLFRKEGQNVTLSCEQNLNHDAMYWYRQDPGQGLRLIYYSQIVNDFQKGDIAEGYSVSREKKESFPLTVTSAQKNPTAFYLCASTGRETVNEKLFFGSGTQLSVL.